This T cell receptor beta chain originates from a study of blood T cells in healthy people across ages. For the second PCR, which ran for about 7 to 11 cycles, a sample-barcoded 5' primer and a J-beta primer mix were used. TCRdb passed the 5' RACE reads through MiXCR, listing each CDR3 protein once. The table records 800,000 to 950,000 distinct CDR3 sequences, 29% of them present only once. The CDR3 spans 16 residues. J was trimmed by 1 base and V by 7 bases; bases with no gene match: 13. CDR1 MDHEN and CDR2 SYDVKM come from the germline V gene. This clonotype was seen repeatedly, ten times or more. The same specimen was also included in a second study, on T cells of mothers and their children.

This TCR came from a woman aged 40-49 years in good health. The chain has TRBV28 and TRBJ2-7, with 7 bases that match TRBD1. The sample taken for sequencing was blood. The CDR3 region has the DNA TGTGCCAGCACCCTTACCATGACAGGGAAATCCTACGAGCAGTACTTC. As protein: CASTLTMTGKSYEQYF.